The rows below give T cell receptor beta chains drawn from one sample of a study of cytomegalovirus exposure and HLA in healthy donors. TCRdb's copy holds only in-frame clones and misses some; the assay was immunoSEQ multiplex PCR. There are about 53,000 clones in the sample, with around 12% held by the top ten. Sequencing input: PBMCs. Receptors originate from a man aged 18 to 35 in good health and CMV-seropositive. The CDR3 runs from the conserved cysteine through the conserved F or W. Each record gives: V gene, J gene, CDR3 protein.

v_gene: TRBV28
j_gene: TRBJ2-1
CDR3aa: CASSGSGQGYNEQFF

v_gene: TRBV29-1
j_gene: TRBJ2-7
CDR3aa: CSVEDGNSYEQYF

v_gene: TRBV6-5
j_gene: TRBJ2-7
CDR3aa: CASSTRASGSSKQYF

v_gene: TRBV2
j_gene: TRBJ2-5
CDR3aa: CASRVQPQETQYF

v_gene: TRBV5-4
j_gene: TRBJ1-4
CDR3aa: CASSLDKTNEKLFF

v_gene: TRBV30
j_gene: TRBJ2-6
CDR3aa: CAWKGTGTPGANVLTF

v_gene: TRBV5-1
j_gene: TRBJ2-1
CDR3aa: CASSAGGSIEQFF

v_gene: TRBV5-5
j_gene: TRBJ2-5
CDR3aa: CASSTTPQKETQYF

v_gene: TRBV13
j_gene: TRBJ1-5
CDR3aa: CASSSGQHYQPQHF

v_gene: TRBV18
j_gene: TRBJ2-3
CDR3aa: CASSPDTSGTDTQYF

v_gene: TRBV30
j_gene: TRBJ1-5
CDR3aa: CAWKGAGNQPQHF

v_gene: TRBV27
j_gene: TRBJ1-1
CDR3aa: CASSFRGRSTEAFF

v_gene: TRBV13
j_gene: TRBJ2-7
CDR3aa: CASSLGLAGVYEQYF

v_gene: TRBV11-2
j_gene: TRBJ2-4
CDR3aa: CASSSPRGQGKHF

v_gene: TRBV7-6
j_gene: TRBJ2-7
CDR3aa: CASSYGTSSYEQYF

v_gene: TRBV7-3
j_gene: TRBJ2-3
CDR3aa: CASSPRAADTQYF

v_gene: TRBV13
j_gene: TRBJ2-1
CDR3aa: CASSIAGTSGLSYNEQFF

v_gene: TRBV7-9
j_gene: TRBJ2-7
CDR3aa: CASSPGVIYEQYF

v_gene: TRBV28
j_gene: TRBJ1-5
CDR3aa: CASSLYLTGGNQPQHF

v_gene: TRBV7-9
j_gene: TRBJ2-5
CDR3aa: CASSLGSRDGETQYF

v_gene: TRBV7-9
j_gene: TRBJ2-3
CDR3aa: CASSLGLAGSTDTQYF

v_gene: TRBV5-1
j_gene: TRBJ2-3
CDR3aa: CASSLGPGTDTQYF

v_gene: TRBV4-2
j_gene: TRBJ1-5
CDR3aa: CASSYNSNQPQHF

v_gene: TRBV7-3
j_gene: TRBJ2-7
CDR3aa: CASSPGRGREQYF

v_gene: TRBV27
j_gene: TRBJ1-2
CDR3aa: CASSRDLANYGYTF

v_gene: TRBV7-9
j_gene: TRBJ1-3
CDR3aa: CASLGARKGNTIYF

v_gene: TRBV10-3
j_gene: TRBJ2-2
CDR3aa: CAISESGGEGNTGELFF

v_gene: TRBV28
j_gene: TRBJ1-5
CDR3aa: CASEREGQGTYQPQHF

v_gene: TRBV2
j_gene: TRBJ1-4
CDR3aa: CASRTVNEKLFF

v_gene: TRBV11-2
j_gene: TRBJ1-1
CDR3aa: CASSPSRLRDRGGSTEAFF

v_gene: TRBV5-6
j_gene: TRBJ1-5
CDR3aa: CASSSTGDQPQHF

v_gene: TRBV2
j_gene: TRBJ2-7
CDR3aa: CASSRDRTHEQYF

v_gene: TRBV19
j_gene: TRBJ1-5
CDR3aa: CASSIDRDRGYSNQPQHF

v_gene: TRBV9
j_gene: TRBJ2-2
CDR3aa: CASSVAGLAGVYTGELFF

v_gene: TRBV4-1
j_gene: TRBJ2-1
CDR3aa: CASSHGPNEQFF

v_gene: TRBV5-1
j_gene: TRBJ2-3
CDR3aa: CASSFGLAVNTDTQYF

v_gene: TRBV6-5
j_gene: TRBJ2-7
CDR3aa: CASSYKRDGASYEQYF

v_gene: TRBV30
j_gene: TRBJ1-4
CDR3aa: CAWSKDRENEKLFF

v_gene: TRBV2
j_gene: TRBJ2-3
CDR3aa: CASLLEGTQYF

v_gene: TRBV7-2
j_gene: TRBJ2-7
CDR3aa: CASSLTYSGSSYEQYF

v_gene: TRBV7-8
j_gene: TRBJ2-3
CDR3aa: CASSLGPSGTTDTQYF

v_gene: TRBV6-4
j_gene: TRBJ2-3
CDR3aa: CASRGTSEPTDTQYF

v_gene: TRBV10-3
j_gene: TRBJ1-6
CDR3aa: CAISGGQGRSVVSPLHF

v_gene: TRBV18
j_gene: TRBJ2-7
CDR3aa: CASSPRTSGSYEQYF

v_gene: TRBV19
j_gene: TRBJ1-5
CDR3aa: CASSPGQGNQPQHF

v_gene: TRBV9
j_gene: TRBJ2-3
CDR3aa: CASSDPVWAGGDSSTDTQYF

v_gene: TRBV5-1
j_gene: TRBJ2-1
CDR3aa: CASSPMGAHEQFF

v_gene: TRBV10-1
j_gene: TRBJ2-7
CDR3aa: CASSGGQPQREQYF

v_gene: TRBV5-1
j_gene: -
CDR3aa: CASSPRQKSTLYEQYF

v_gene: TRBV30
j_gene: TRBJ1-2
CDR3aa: CAWSTIRGLSSGYTF

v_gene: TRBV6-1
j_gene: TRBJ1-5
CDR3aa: CASSEAEYQPQHF

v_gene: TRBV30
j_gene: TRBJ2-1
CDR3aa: CAWAIRFDNEQFF

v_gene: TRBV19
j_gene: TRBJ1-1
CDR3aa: CASSIDATNTEAFF

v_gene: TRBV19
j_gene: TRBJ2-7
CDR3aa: CASSPGGLLNEQYF

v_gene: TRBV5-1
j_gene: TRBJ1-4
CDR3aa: CARGEFGNEKLFF